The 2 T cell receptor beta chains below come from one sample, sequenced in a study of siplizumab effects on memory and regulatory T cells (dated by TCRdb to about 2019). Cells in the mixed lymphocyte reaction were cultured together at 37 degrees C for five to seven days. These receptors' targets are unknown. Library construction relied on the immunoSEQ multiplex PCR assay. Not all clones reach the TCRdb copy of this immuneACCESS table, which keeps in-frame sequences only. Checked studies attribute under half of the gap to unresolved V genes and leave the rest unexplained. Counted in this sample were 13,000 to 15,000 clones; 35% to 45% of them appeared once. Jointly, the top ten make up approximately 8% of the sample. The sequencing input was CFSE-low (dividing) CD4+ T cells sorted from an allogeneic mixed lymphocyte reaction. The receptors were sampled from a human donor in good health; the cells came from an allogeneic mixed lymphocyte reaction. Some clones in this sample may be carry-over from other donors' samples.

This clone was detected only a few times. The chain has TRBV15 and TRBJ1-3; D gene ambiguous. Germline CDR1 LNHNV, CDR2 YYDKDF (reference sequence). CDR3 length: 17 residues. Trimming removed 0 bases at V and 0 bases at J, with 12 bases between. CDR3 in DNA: TGTGCCACCAGCAGAGATTTGAGGAGTCTCTCTGGAAACACCATATATTTT. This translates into CATSRDLRSLSGNTIYF.

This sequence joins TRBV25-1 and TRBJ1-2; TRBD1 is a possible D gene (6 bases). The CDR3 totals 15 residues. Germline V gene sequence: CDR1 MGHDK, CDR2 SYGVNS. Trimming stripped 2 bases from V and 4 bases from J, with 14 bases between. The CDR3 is CASSEPGRTAYGYTF. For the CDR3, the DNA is TGTGCCAGCAGTGAACCAGGGAGGACAGCCTATGGCTACACCTTC.